This T cell receptor beta chain came from a study of blood T cell repertoires in COVID-19. Study background: The United States, Italy and Spain provided the acute and convalescent COVID-19 samples.

Authors' analysis steps: Counts of nucleated cells, estimated from reference gene primer amplification, were obtained. The assay was immunoSEQ multiplex PCR, and TCRdb's table has in-frame clones only and misses some. V and J calls plus clone size are reproduced from that table; the DNA served to infer D and trimming. The data show under 100,000 clones, with 70% to 90% seen just once and approximately 18% held by the top ten. The sample was peripheral blood. The clonotype comes from a human donor in a cohort sampled during active COVID-19.

CDR3 residues: CASSYPGGTDTQYF. The CDR3 nucleotides read TGTGCCAGCAGCTATCCAGGTGGAACAGATACGCAGTATTTT. This chain links TRBV7-2 with TRBJ2-3; the D is unclear. V was shortened by 4 bases and J by 3 bases, with 11 bases between the two germline ends. The germline V gene has CDR1 SGHTA and CDR2 FQGNSA. The CDR3 runs to 14 residues.